This T cell receptor (beta chain) is drawn from a study of T cell responses to AZD1222 COVID-19 vaccine. Worth noting for this clone: Its antigen is not identified.

Using immunoSEQ multiplex PCR, the repertoire was profiled, and TCRdb retains in-frame clones only, with some absent. The sample has 160,000 or so clones, approximately 90% seen once. Points from the study as a whole: Vaccine-associated CD4 TCRs spanned spike, dominant at 160-218 and 743-854. White British ancestry dominated among donors, who included more females, and clonal diversity was possibly underestimated. Targeting of unmutated variant regions was reportedly seen in nearly half of spike-specific TCRs.

Source: peripheral blood, taken 28 days after the second AZD1222 dose. The TCR was taken from an adult who received the AZD1222 COVID-19 vaccine.

In DNA, the CDR3 is TGTGCCAGCAGTGATACAGGCCGACCCACTGAAGCTTTCTTT. Residues: CASSDTGRPTEAFF. This rearrangement joins TRBV25-1 to TRBJ1-1; possibly TRBD1 for D (5 bases). This CDR3 has 14 amino acids. V shed 3 bases and J shed 4 bases, with 12 bases lying between them. Germline V gene data show CDR1 as MGHDK and CDR2 as SYGVNS.